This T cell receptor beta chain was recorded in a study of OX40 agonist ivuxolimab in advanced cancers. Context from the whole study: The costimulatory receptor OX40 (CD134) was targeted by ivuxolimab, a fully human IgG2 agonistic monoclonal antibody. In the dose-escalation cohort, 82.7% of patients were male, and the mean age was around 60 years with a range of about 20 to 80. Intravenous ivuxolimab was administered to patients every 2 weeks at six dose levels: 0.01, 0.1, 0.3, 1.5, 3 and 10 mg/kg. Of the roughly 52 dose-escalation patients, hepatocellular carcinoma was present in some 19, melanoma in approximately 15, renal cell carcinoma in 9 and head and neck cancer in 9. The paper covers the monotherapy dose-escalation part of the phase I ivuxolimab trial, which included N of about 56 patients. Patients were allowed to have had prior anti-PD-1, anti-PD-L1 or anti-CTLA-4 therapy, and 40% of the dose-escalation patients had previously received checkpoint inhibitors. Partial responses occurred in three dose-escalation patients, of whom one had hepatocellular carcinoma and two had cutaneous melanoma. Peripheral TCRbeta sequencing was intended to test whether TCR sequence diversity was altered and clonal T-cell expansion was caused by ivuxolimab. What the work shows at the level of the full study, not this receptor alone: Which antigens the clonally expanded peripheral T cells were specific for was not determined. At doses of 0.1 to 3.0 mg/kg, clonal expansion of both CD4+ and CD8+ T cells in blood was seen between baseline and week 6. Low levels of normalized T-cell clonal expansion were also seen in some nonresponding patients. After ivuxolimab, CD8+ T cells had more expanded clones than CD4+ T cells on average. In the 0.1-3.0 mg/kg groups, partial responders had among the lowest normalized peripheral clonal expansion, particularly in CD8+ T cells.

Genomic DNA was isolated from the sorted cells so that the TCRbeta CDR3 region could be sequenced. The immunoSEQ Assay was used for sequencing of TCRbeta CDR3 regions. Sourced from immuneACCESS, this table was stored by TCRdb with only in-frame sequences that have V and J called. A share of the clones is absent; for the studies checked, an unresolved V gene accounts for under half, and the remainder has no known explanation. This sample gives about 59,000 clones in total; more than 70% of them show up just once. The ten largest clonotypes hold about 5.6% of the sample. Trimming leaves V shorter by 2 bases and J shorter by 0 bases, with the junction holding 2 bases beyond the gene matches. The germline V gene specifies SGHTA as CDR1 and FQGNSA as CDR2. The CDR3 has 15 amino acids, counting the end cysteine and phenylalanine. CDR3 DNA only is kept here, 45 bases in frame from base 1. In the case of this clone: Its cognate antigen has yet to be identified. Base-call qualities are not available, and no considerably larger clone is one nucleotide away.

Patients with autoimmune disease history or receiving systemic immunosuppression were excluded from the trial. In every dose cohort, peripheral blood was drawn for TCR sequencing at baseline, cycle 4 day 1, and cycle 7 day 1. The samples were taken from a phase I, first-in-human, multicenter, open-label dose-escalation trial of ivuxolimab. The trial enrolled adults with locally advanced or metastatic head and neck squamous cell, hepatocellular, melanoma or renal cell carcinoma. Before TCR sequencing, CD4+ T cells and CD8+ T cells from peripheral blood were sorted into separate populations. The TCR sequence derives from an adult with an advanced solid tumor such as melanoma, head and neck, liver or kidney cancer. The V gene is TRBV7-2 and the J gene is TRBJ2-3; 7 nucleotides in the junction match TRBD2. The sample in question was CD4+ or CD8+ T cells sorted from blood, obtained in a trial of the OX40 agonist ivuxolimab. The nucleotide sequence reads TGTGCCAGCAGCTTAAGCGGGATGAGCACAGATACGCAGTATTTT. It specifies CASSLSGMSTDTQYF.